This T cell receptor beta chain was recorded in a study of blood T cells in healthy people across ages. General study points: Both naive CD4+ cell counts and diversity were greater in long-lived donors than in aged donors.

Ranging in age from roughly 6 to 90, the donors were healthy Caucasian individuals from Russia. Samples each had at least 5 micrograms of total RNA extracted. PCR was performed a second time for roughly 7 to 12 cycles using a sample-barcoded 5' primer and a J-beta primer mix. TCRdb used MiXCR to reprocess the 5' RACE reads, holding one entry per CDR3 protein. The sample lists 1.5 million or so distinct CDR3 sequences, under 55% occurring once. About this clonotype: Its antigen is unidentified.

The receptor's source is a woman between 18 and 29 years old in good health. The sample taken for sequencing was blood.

CDR3 in DNA: TGCAGTGCTAGAGATTCAGGATTTCCCTACGAGCAGTACTTC. It encodes CSARDSGFPYEQYF. The V gene is TRBV20-1, the J gene TRBJ2-7; D is uncertain. The V and J ends lost 0 bases and 2 bases respectively, with 11 bases between them. Germline V gene data show CDR1 as DFQATT and CDR2 as SNEGSKA (reference sequence). CDR3 length: 14 amino acids.